The present TCR beta chain was sequenced within a study of T cell responses to AZD1222 COVID-19 vaccine. Points on this clone: The antigen is unknown.

The CDR3 is made up of 15 amino acids. V trimming: 2 bases; J trimming: 2 bases; junction bases outside the gene matches: 4. The V gene's germline CDR1 is GTSNPN and CDR2 SVGIG (reference sequence). Data came from immunoSEQ multiplex PCR; TCRdb stores just in-frame clones and leaves some out. The sample lists more than 150,000 clones, 85% to 95% occurring once. Study-wide results and limits: The donors showed a predominance of white British ancestry and of females, with possible underestimation of clonal diversity. Spike-specific TCR repertoires showed rising breadth and depth after two AZD1222 doses.

The sequences come from peripheral blood, collected 28 days after the second AZD1222 dose. The source is an adult who received the AZD1222 COVID-19 vaccine. The rearrangement joins TRBV30 to TRBJ2-3; 10 bases agree with TRBD2. CDR3 nucleotide sequence: TGTGCCTGGAGTTTAGCGGGAGGACTCACAGATACGCAGTATTTT. It is translated as CAWSLAGGLTDTQYF.